This TCR beta chain emerged from a study of control samples from healthy donors and cancer patients. About this clone itself: With a much larger clone just one base away, this may be a read error.

Germline V gives CDR1 MNHEY, CDR2 SVGAGI. The CDR3 runs 13 residues. V was cut by 3 bases and J by 0 bases, with 6 bases left in between. The table came from immunoSEQ multiplex PCR; TCRdb's copy has only in-frame clones and leaves some out. The sample includes 140,000 to 150,000 clones, approximately 94% seen only once; the top ten take 5.8%. This TCR was sampled from a man between 18 and 35 years old in good health. The sample comprised blood. The genes are TRBV6-5 and TRBJ2-7; no definite D call. The CDR3 region is CASSYGVSYEQYF. The CDR3, as DNA: TGTGCCAGCAGTTATGGCGTCTCCTACGAGCAGTACTTC.